Listed below are T cell receptor beta chains from one sample, sequenced in a study of cytomegalovirus exposure and HLA in healthy donors. Profiled with immunoSEQ multiplex PCR; TCRdb holds only in-frame clones, not every one. This table holds about 89,000 clones, 85% found once. The sequenced material came from PBMCs. The receptors stem from a man aged 40-49 years in good health and CMV-seropositive. The CDR3 runs from the conserved cysteine through the conserved F or W. The order of the fields is J gene, D gene, V gene, clone size, CDR3 DNA, CDR3 protein. D genes are given only for firm matches. A clone size is listed for some rows: how often the clone was seen (once, few, many), or a class if it is expanded.

TRBJ2-7 | . | TRBV18 | . | TGTGCCAGCTCACCACCGCAGGGTCACGAGCAGTACTTC | CASSPPQGHEQYF
TRBJ2-1 | TRBD2 | TRBV18 | once | TGTGCCAGCTCACCCCGGACTAGCGGGAAGGATGAGCAGTTCTTC | CASSPRTSGKDEQFF
TRBJ2-3 | TRBD2 | TRBV7-3 | . | TGTGCCAGCAGCTTACCTTCCGGGACTACTGCAGATACGCAGTATTTT | CASSLPSGTTADTQYF
TRBJ2-7 | TRBD2 | TRBV7-2 | . | TGTGCCAGCAGCTCTGGACTAGCGGGTACCTACGAGCAGTACTTC | CASSSGLAGTYEQYF
TRBJ1-4 | TRBD1 | TRBV6-1 | . | TGTGCCAGCGAGAGGGGGCAAAGGGAAAAACTGTTTTTT | CASERGQREKLFF
TRBJ1-2 | . | TRBV6-6 | . | TGTGCCAGCAGTTACCGAACAGCTGCTAACTATGGCTACACCTTC | CASSYRTAANYGYTF
TRBJ1-6 | . | TRBV7-9 | few | TGTGCCAGCAGCTTAATCGGGTTTGGTTCACCCCTCCACTTT | CASSLIGFGSPLHF
TRBJ1-5 | TRBD1 | TRBV10-3 | . | TGTGCCATCAGCGAACAGGGGCAAAGCAATCAGCCCCAGCATTTT | CAISEQGQSNQPQHF
TRBJ2-7 | . | TRBV11-2 | . | TGTGCCAGCAGCTCCGGGACATACGGCGAGCAGTACTTC | CASSSGTYGEQYF
TRBJ1-2 | TRBD1 | TRBV6-5 | . | TGTGCCAGCAGACGGGGACAGGGGGATGGCTACACCTTC | CASRRGQGDGYTF
TRBJ1-3 | TRBD1 | TRBV6-5 | . | TGTGCCAGCAGTGAGAAACAGGGGGGAAACACCATATATTTT | CASSEKQGGNTIYF
TRBJ1-1 | . | TRBV2 | . | TGTGCCAGCAGTTTAAGGCGGGGGAACGCTGAAGCTTTCTTT | CASSLRRGNAEAFF
TRBJ2-7 | TRBD2 | TRBV7-6 | . | TGTGCCAGCAGCTTAGGTGCGGGGGCCTACGAGCAGTACTTC | CASSLGAGAYEQYF
TRBJ1-1 | . | TRBV5-1 | . | TGCGCCAGCATGGAGGGCACTGAAGCTTTCTTT | CASMEGTEAFF
TRBJ2-3 | . | TRBV10-2 | . | TGCGCCAGCAGTGAACTACAGTATTTT | CASSELQYF